This T cell receptor beta chain was profiled in a study of T cells in Graves' hyperthyroidism and ophthalmopathy. In the study overall: Upon initial diagnosis and before any treatment, peripheral blood was collected.

Researchers took RNA transcripts and amplified the TCR beta CDR3 regions from them. With the HTBI primer set, the TCR CDR3 went through a first round of RT-PCR. TCRdb redid the calling of the multiplex PCR reads with MiXCR, one entry per CDR3 protein. The data contain about 640,000 distinct CDR3 sequences, around 13% of them seen just once; the ten biggest clones take up approximately 12%. General study results and limits: Blood shared most expanded thyroid clonotypes above 0.001.

More than 8.5 ml of fresh peripheral blood supplied the PBMCs. Trimming took off 3 bases at V and 3 bases at J, with 9 bases between the two ends. This CDR3 is built from 14 residues. Germline lookup yields CDR1 SGHTA and CDR2 FQGTGA. The sample holds many counts of this clonotype. The antigen remains undetermined. This TCR was sampled from a woman aged 50 to 65 with Graves' ophthalmopathy. The sequenced material came from blood. This rearrangement joins TRBV7-3 to TRBJ2-1; D not resolved. The CDR3 bases are TGTGCCAGCAGCTTTTTAGGCAACTACAATGAGCAGTTCTTC. Residues: CASSFLGNYNEQFF.